The clone carrying this T cell receptor beta chain was seen ten or more times. The antigen remains unidentified. TCRdb re-called the RT-PCR reads with MiXCR, one entry per CDR3 protein. The table lists approximately 490,000 distinct CDR3 sequences, around 7.7% of them singletons. These data come from a study of response to subunit inactivated influenza vaccine. This CDR3 contains 15 residues. The germline V gene has CDR1 SGHKS and CDR2 YYEKEE (reference sequence). With 2 bases clipped from V and 4 bases from J, the junction kept 7 bases outside the gene matches. Study-wide results and caveats: It was suggested by the authors that few new T cells are recruited by each seasonal influenza vaccination.

The TCR sequence derives from a man in his fifties or sixties who received an inactivated influenza vaccine. The V gene is TRBV5-5, the J gene TRBJ1-1; TRBD1 agrees at 8 bases. Specimen: PBMCs from blood, collected around 25 months after vaccination. The chain's CDR3 is CASSLGQGMGTEAFF. CDR3 in DNA: TGTGCCAGCAGCTTAGGACAGGGAATGGGCACTGAAGCTTTCTTT.